This T cell receptor (beta chain) emerged from a study of T cell responses to AZD1222 COVID-19 vaccine. The study, taken as a whole, reports: Spike-specific TCR breadth and depth went up after people got two AZD1222 doses.

Assay: immunoSEQ multiplex PCR; the TCRdb copy retains only in-frame clones and omits some. The sample comprises under 150,000 clones, roughly 93% of which are singletons, and about 0.91% rests with the top ten. V dropped 2 bases and J dropped 1 base, with 8 bases sitting between them. CDR1 KGHSH and CDR2 LQKENI come from the germline V gene. The CDR3 sequence is 14 residues long. With regard to this clone: The antigen is not known.

The sequence derives from an adult in good health. The V gene is TRBV18, the J gene TRBJ1-1; D possibly corresponds to TRBD1 (6 bases). The material was peripheral blood, obtained on day 0 of AZD1222 vaccination. CDR3 in DNA: TGTGCCAGCTCACCAGGACAGCCGAACACTGAAGCTTTCTTT. Translating it yields CASSPGQPNTEAFF.